What follows are 13 T cell receptor beta chains derived from one specimen sequenced in a study of cytomegalovirus exposure and HLA in healthy donors. Primers for the PCR totalled 60 Vbeta and 13 Jbeta. Produced via immunoSEQ multiplex PCR; TCRdb's table is partial and in-frame only. The table lists about 130,000 clones, about three quarters of them singletons. Sequencing used PBMCs. The origin of the receptors is a woman aged 55-70 years in good health and CMV-seropositive.

The V gene is TRBV9, the J gene TRBJ1-4; 9 bases fit TRBD1. Germline-derived CDR1 and CDR2 are SGDLS and YYNGEE. The CDR3 has 14 amino acids. V lost 3 bases to trimming and J lost 10 bases; unmatched junction nucleotides: 7. The CDR3 protein is CASSADRGKGKLFF. As DNA, the CDR3 is TGTGCCAGCAGCGCCGACAGGGGGAAAGGAAAACTGTTTTTT.

The chain employs TRBV19 and TRBJ2-3, with 7 bases lining up with TRBD1. Germline V gene data show CDR1 as LNHDA and CDR2 as SQIVND (reference sequence). The V gene end was trimmed by 6 bases and the J gene end by 6 bases; junction bases not matched to a gene: 6. The CDR3 has 13 amino acids. The CDR3 sequence: CASRGEGADTQYF. CDR3 nucleotide sequence: TGTGCCAGTAGGGGCGAGGGGGCCGATACGCAGTATTTT. Together with reference TRBV19 and TRBJ2-3, the CDR3 gives the full variable domain: DGGITQSPKYLFRKEGQNVTLSCEQNLNHDAMYWYRQDPGQGLRLIYYSQIVNDFQKGDIAEGYSVSREKKESFPLTVTSAQKNPTAFYLCASRGEGADTQYFGPGTRLTVL.

The chain recombines TRBV4-1 with TRBJ2-7, with D possibly TRBD1 on 5 matching bases. This CDR3 spans 13 amino acids. The ends were cut back, 5 bases at V and 5 bases at J, with 13 bases in the middle. CDR1 is MGHRA and CDR2 is YSYEKL in the germline V gene. The CDR3 region is CASSDQGNDEQYF. CDR3 in DNA: TGCGCCAGCAGCGATCAGGGTAACGACGAGCAGTACTTC.

This clone appeared a few times. The rearrangement links TRBV11-3 to TRBJ2-7, with TRBD1 as a possible D gene (5 bases). Trimming took off 1 base at V and 4 bases at J, with 8 bases between the two ends. CDR1 is SGHNT, CDR2 YENEEA, per germline. The CDR3 is made up of 13 amino acids. The CDR3, as DNA: TGTGCCAGCAGCTTAGGCCCAGGGTACGAGCAGTACTTC. It is translated as CASSLGPGYEQYF.

The CDR3 DNA sequence: TGTGCCAGCAGTGCTGGGACAGGGGGCAATCAGCCCCAGCATTTT. Its translation: CASSAGTGGNQPQHF. The V call is TRBV27, the J call TRBJ1-5; 10 nucleotides line up with TRBD1. Germline CDR1 MNHEY, CDR2 SMNVEV (reference sequence). J was trimmed by 2 bases and V by 5 bases; bases with no gene match: 3. This CDR3 has 15 residues.

The gene calls are TRBV2 and TRBJ1-6; D ambiguous. Trimming removed 5 bases at V and 1 base at J, with 12 bases between. Germline CDR1 reads SNHLY; CDR2 reads FYNNEI. The CDR3 totals 16 residues. The CDR3 region is CASSRQASSYNSPLHF. In DNA form, the CDR3 reads TGTGCCAGCAGTAGGCAGGCATCATCCTATAATTCACCCCTCCACTTT.

V gene TRBV5-6 combines with J gene TRBJ1-1; D perhaps matches TRBD1 (5 bases). Trimming removed 0 bases at V and 1 base at J, with 7 bases between. CDR1 SGHDT and CDR2 YYEEEE come from the germline V gene. The CDR3 runs to 14 residues. DNA of the CDR3: TGTGCCAGCAGCTTGGTGACAGAGAACACTGAAGCTTTCTTT. Translation: CASSLVTENTEAFF.

The sample holds a few counts of this clone. The chain recombines TRBV7-8 with TRBJ2-2; D is perhaps TRBD2 (6 bases). Germline CDR1 and CDR2: SGHVS and FQNEAQ. The CDR3 runs to 16 residues. With 8 bases removed from V and 4 bases from J, the gap between germline ends came to 20 bases. The CDR3 nucleotides are TGTGCCAGCCATACTCCGGACGGGGGTTTCACCGGGGAGCTGTTTTTT. It codes for CASHTPDGGFTGELFF.

This clone appeared once. The V gene is TRBV5-4, the J gene TRBJ1-1; the match to TRBD1 covers 7 bases. Germline loops: CDR1 SGHNT, CDR2 YYREEE (reference sequence). The CDR3 extends over 15 amino acids. J was trimmed by 2 bases and V by 1 base; bases with no gene match: 5. The CDR3 nucleotides are TGTGCCAGCAGCTTGCAGACAGGGATAAACACTGAAGCTTTCTTT. It specifies CASSLQTGINTEAFF.

The rearrangement uses TRBV5-1 and TRBJ1-3, with 7 bases lining up with TRBD1. V trimming: 0 bases; J trimming: 0 bases; junction bases outside the gene matches: 3. The CDR3 is 16 residues long. Germline CDR1 and CDR2: SGHRS and YFSETQ. In DNA, the CDR3 is TGCGCCAGCAGCTTGGGGGACAGACTCTCTGGAAACACCATATATTTT. Residues: CASSLGDRLSGNTIYF.

The V and J genes are TRBV2 and TRBJ1-1, with a tentative D call TRBD1 (5 bases). CDR3 length: 14 amino acids. The V and J ends lost 2 bases and 5 bases respectively, with 12 bases between them. Per germline, CDR1 SNHLY and CDR2 FYNNEI. The CDR3 DNA is TGTGCCAGCAGTGAACGGGGTCGGGGGACTGAAGCTTTCTTT. Protein: CASSERGRGTEAFF. The whole variable domain, remainder taken from reference TRBV2 and TRBJ1-1, is EPEVTQTPSHQVTQMGQEVILRCVPISNHLYFYWYRQILGQKVEFLVSFYNNEISEKSEIFDDQFSVERPDGSNFTLKIRSTKLEDSAMYFCASSERGRGTEAFFGQGTRLTVV.

This clone showed up just once. Compared with germline, one end of the junction differs, possibly owing to a read error. This CDR3 is also generated by other DNA sequences in the sample. The genes are TRBV6-5 and TRBJ2-2; tentatively, D is TRBD1 (6 bases). The CDR3 runs to 15 residues. The germline CDR1 and CDR2 sequences are MNHEY and SVGAGI. The CDR3, as DNA: TGTGCCAGCAGTAGTCAGGGGAATATCGCCGGGGAGCTGTTCTTT. Translation gives CASSSQGNIAGELFF.

V and J are TRBV5-4 and TRBJ2-2, with 7 bases matching TRBD1. The CDR3 spans 13 residues. The trim removed 2 bases at V and 6 bases at J, leaving 1 base unmatched. CDR1 SGHNT and CDR2 YYREEE come from the germline V gene (reference sequence). The CDR3 sequence: CASSLDRAGELFF. The CDR3 bases are TGTGCCAGCAGCTTAGACAGGGCCGGGGAGCTGTTTTTT.